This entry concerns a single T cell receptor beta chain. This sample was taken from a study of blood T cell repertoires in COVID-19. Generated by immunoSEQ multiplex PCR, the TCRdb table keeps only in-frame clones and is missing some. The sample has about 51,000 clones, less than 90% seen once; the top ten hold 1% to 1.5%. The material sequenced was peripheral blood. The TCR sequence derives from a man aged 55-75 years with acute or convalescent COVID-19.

DNA for the CDR3: TGTGCCAGCTCGAAGGGGGCAGAAGACCTGAGCACAGATACGCAGTATTTT. Amino acids: CASSKGAEDLSTDTQYF. This chain links TRBV21-1 with TRBJ2-3; TRBD1, the D gene given by the table, was not confirmed from the DNA. TRBV21-1 is labeled a pseudogene. The CDR3 is 17 residues long.